This TCR beta chain was observed in a study of blood T cell repertoires in COVID-19. Study summary: There were acute and convalescent COVID-19 samples, and they came from the United States, Italy and Spain. The analysed material was cDNA or gDNA that came from T cells, B-cell-depleted T cells, or PBMCs.

Trimming took 1 base from V and 4 from J, leaving 16 bases between them. In germline, CDR1 is LNHNV, CDR2 YYDKDF (reference sequence). This CDR3 comprises 16 residues. Authors' processing steps: Estimated nucleated cell counts came from reference gene primer amplification. Measured with immunoSEQ multiplex PCR; TCRdb has only the in-frame clones, and not every one. The V and J calls and the clone size are those of that table, but D and trimming were determined from the DNA. The sample records 65,000 to 90,000 clones, roughly nine tenths being singletons. Material: peripheral blood. The chain combines TRBV15 with TRBJ1-1; a possible D gene is TRBD1 (5 bases). The sequence was collected from a man between 50 and 59 years old with acute or convalescent COVID-19. The CDR3 loop is CATSRAGSGGVTEAFF. The CDR3 nucleotides are TGTGCCACCAGCAGAGCGGGGTCGGGGGGTGTCACTGAAGCTTTCTTT.